Sequencing of this T cell receptor (beta chain) was carried out in a study of CD8+ T cells in alopecia areata. cDNA serving as the sequencing template came from extracted, reverse transcribed RNA. The method was immunoSEQ multiplex PCR; TCRdb's version includes in-frame clones alone and lacks a portion of them. The sample lists about 74,000 clones; 25% to 35% were seen once. CDR1 and CDR2 (germline): MGHRA, YSYEKL. The V and J ends lost 4 bases and 6 bases respectively, with 13 bases between them. This CDR3 spans 14 amino acids. The treatment: oral pan-JAK inhibitor, 5-10 mg twice daily. Those with alopecia areata gave lesional scalp punch biopsies and peripheral blood. PBMCs, the starting material, were the source of sorted CD4+ and CD8+ T cells.

The sequencing used CD8+ T cells sorted from blood, collected at week 4, from a patient treated with tofacitinib. This chain links TRBV4-1 with TRBJ2-1, with TRBD1 as a possible D gene (6 bases). The receptor was isolated from a human donor with alopecia areata. CDR3 protein: CASSRLFRGNEQFF. The DNA of the CDR3 is TGCGCCAGCAGCCGCCTCTTCAGGGGCAATGAGCAGTTCTTC.